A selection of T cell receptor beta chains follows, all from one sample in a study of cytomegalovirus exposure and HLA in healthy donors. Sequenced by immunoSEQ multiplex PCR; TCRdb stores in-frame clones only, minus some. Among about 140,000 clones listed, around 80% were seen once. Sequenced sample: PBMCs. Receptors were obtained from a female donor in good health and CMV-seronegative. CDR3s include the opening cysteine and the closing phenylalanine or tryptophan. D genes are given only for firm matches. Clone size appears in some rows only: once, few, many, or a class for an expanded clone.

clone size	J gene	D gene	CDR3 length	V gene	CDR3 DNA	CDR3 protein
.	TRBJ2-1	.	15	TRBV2	TGTGCCAGCAGAATGGACGGGAGCTCCTACAATGAGCAGTTCTTC	CASRMDGSSYNEQFF
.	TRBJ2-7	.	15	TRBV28	TGTGCCAGCAGTAGCGGATGGGGTAGGGCCTACGAGCAGTACTTC	CASSSGWGRAYEQYF
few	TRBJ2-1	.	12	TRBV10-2	TGCGCCAGCAGTGCGGGGTGGAATGAGCAGTTCTTC	CASSAGWNEQFF
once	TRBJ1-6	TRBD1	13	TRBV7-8	TGTGCCAGCAACCTGGACAGGAATTCACCCCTCCACTTT	CASNLDRNSPLHF
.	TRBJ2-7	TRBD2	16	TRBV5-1	TGCGCCAGCAGCGGAGGATCCGGACTAGCCGCCCACGAGCAGTACTTC	CASSGGSGLAAHEQYF
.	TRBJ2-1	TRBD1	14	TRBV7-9	TGTGCCAGCAGCTTAGGCAGGGGGCACAATGAGCAGTTCTTC	CASSLGRGHNEQFF
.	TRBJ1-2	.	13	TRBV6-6	TGTGCCAGCTCGCCGCATCTACTTTCTGGCTACACCTTC	CASSPHLLSGYTF
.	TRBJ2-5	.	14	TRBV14	TGTGCCAGCAGCCAAAGCGGACAGTTGGAGACCCAGTACTTC	CASSQSGQLETQYF
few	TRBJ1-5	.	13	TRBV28	TGTGCCAGCAGTTCTCCGGGGGTACAGCCCCAGCATTTT	CASSSPGVQPQHF
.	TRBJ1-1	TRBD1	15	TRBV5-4	TGTGCCAGCAGCTTGCCGGGACAGCTGAACACTGAAGCTTTCTTT	CASSLPGQLNTEAFF
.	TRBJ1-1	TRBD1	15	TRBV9	TGTGCCAGCAGCGTAGTGGGACAGGGGAACACTGAAGCTTTCTTT	CASSVVGQGNTEAFF
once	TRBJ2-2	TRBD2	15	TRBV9	TGTGCCAGCAGCGTAGGGAGCGGGGGGCCCGGGGAGCTGTTTTTT	CASSVGSGGPGELFF
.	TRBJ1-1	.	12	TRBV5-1	TGCGCCAGCAGCTGGGGAGACACTGAAGCTTTCTTT	CASSWGDTEAFF
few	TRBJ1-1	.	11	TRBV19	TGTGCCAGTACCCGAGAAACTGAAGCTTTCTTT	CASTRETEAFF
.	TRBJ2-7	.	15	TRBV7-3	TGTGCCAGCAGCAACCATCTTTCCCGGGGAAACGAGCAGTACTTC	CASSNHLSRGNEQYF
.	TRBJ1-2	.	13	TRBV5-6	TGTGCCAGCAGCTTCGGGGAGCCCTATGGCTACCCCTTC	CASSFGEPYGYPF
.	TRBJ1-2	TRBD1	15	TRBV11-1	TGTGCCAGCAGTTCAGGACAGGGGGCAAGCTATGGCTACACCTTC	CASSSGQGASYGYTF
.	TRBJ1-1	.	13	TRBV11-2	TGTGCCAGCAGTTCCTCCCCGCGAGGTGAAGCTTTCTTT	CASSSSPRGEAFF
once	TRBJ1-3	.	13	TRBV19	TGTGCCAGTAGCAGACTCTCTGGAAACACCATATATTTT	CASSRLSGNTIYF
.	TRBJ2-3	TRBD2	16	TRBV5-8	TGTGCCAGCAGCCAAGGGACTAGCGGGGTCACAGATACGCAGTATTTT	CASSQGTSGVTDTQYF
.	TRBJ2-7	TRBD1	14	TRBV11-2	TGTGCCAGCAGCCAGTACAGGGGCACCTACGAGCAGTACTTC	CASSQYRGTYEQYF
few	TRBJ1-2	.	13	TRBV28	TGTGCCAGCAGTTTCCCCTTGCGTTATGGCTACACCTTC	CASSFPLRYGYTF
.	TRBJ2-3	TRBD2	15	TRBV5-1	TGCGCCAGCAGCTCAGCGGGGTACAGCACAGATACGCAGTATTTT	CASSSAGYSTDTQYF
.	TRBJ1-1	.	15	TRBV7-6	TGTGCCAGCAGCTTAGAGAGGATGGCGAACACTGAAGCTTTCTTT	CASSLERMANTEAFF
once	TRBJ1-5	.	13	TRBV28	TGTGCCAGCAGTTTAATTTTGGACAGCACGCATCATTTT	CASSLILDSTHHF
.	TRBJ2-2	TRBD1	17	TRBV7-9	TGTGCCAGCAGCTTAGTCCGGGACAGGGCGAACACCGGGGAGCTGTTTTTT	CASSLVRDRANTGELFF